Listed below are T cell receptor beta chains from one sample, sequenced in a study of OX40 agonist ivuxolimab in advanced cancers. Sequencing used immunoSEQ multiplex PCR; TCRdb keeps in-frame clones, though not all of them. The data hold some 50,000 clones, with 75% to 90% observed a single time. The source material was CD4+ or CD8+ T cells sorted from blood, sampled in a trial of the OX40 agonist ivuxolimab. These receptors all stem from an adult with an advanced solid tumor such as melanoma, head and neck, liver or kidney cancer. Both conserved end residues are trimmed from each CDR3. The order of the fields is clone size, J gene, D gene, V gene, CDR3 protein. D genes are given only for firm matches. Size is omitted from some rows. Given values are once, few, many or a class for expanded clones.

NA | TRBJ1-2 | NA | TRBV5-6 | ASSLVRGRGYGYT
NA | TRBJ2-3 | NA | TRBV5-1 | ASSLQGGSTDTQY
NA | TRBJ2-4 | NA | TRBV7-9 | ASSSTGAPGFAKNIQY
once | TRBJ2-7 | NA | TRBV5-1 | ASSPLTGTYEQY
NA | TRBJ2-5 | NA | TRBV18 | ASSPTTQETQY
once | TRBJ2-3 | NA | TRBV6-5 | ASSYLTGAADTQY
NA | TRBJ2-1 | TRBD2 | TRBV7-2 | ASSLASGGTGEQF
NA | TRBJ2-7 | TRBD2 | TRBV10-3 | AISREGEGEQY
NA | TRBJ1-6 | NA | TRBV9 | ASSVSCLCSFRQSYNSPLH
NA | TRBJ1-1 | TRBD1 | TRBV29-1 | SVGQGGNTEAF
once | TRBJ1-5 | NA | TRBV19 | ASRKRDGINQPQH
NA | TRBJ2-1 | TRBD1 | TRBV11-2 | ASSMDRDYNEQF
NA | TRBJ2-7 | TRBD2 | TRBV9 | ASSRGRRGVPYEQY
NA | TRBJ2-7 | NA | TRBV2 | ASSDRGAYEQY
medium-sized | TRBJ1-5 | NA | TRBV4-1 | ASSQDPTAQPQH
NA | TRBJ2-3 | NA | TRBV12-1 | ASSPPGLAHTDTQY
few | TRBJ2-2 | NA | TRBV10-1 | ASSDTNTGELF
NA | TRBJ2-7 | NA | TRBV7-2 | ASSLSNSEQY
NA | TRBJ1-4 | NA | TRBV21-1 | ASSKAGVGLTNEKLF
NA | TRBJ1-2 | NA | TRBV19 | ASSMSGIGGEYGYT
NA | TRBJ2-1 | NA | TRBV27 | ASSSRQSSYNEQF
NA | TRBJ2-3 | NA | TRBV19 | ASSRQFQDTQY
NA | TRBJ2-7 | NA | TRBV9 | ASSVGGTSILGYEQY
NA | TRBJ2-7 | TRBD1 | TRBV19 | ASRTRTGDQY
NA | TRBJ1-1 | NA | TRBV19 | ASSPREVAEAF
NA | TRBJ2-1 | TRBD2 | TRBV19 | ASSTSGGAGYNEQF
NA | TRBJ1-3 | NA | TRBV28 | ASSSTPTTIY
few | TRBJ1-2 | NA | TRBV7-9 | ASLAGDNYGYT
few | TRBJ1-2 | NA | TRBV27 | ASSPSLANYGYT
NA | TRBJ2-7 | TRBD2 | TRBV14 | ASSPYLLAGLPYEQY
once | TRBJ2-1 | NA | TRBV27 | ASRAGVGEQF
NA | TRBJ1-3 | NA | TRBV19 | ASNRDYTGNTIY
NA | TRBJ2-3 | TRBD2 | TRBV15 | ATSGGQRGPADTQY
NA | TRBJ2-6 | NA | TRBV27 | ASSFRSPRDTTAGANVLT
NA | TRBJ1-5 | NA | TRBV10-3 | AISESTVRNQPQH
NA | TRBJ2-7 | TRBD2 | TRBV7-6 | ASSPRLAGDSYEQY
NA | TRBJ2-3 | TRBD1 | TRBV6-7 | ASTGGKTDTQY
NA | TRBJ1-2 | NA | TRBV5-6 | ASSLIHTNYGYT
few | TRBJ1-5 | NA | TRBV19 | ASSISFGSNQPQH
NA | TRBJ1-2 | NA | TRBV5-4 | ASSSIGTLGYT
NA | TRBJ2-1 | NA | TRBV27 | ASSLSTRGRGGNEQF
NA | TRBJ2-1 | TRBD1 | TRBV27 | ASSFRDRGGEQF
NA | TRBJ1-2 | NA | TRBV2 | ASSLPGQRTSNYGYT
once | TRBJ2-5 | TRBD1 | TRBV7-2 | ASSQIRDRSTETQY
NA | TRBJ1-5 | TRBD1 | TRBV6-1 | ASSDPRTGASNQPQH
NA | TRBJ2-7 | NA | TRBV28 | ASSLSLGTLDYEQY
few | TRBJ2-3 | TRBD2 | TRBV7-8 | ASSMRLAGATSTDTQY
NA | TRBJ2-3 | TRBD2 | TRBV6-6 | ASSSGTRGTDTQY
NA | TRBJ2-2 | TRBD1 | TRBV19 | ASVRQGGAGELF
NA | TRBJ2-7 | NA | TRBV11-3 | ASSLGQGTYEQY
NA | TRBJ1-1 | NA | TRBV6-1 | ASVREWRTEAF
NA | TRBJ2-5 | TRBD1 | TRBV10-3 | AISEPTGGARETQY
NA | TRBJ2-5 | TRBD1 | TRBV5-1 | ASSPVQGAVETQY
NA | TRBJ1-1 | TRBD1 | TRBV10-3 | AISEPRQGIKRNTEAF
NA | TRBJ1-5 | NA | TRBV2 | ASSEVYSNQPQH